The sequence of this T cell receptor beta chain was determined in a study of shared clonotypes between healthy human individuals. Study information: Three plates were used per donor for CD4 naive, three for CD4 memory, two for CD8 naive and one for CD8 memory.

Subsets obtained from CD4+ cells comprised CD45RA+ naive and CD45RA-negative memory cells. A remark on this clone: Its antigen is currently unknown.

Notes on the study in general: Compared with clonotypes that all four donors shared, non-shared clonotypes had lower generation probabilities. Naive CD4 clonotypes overlapped across a few donors at roughly 5%.

The assay was immunoSEQ multiplex PCR, and TCRdb's table has in-frame clones only and misses some. The sample has over 850,000 clones; around 82% are singletons. The ends lost 5 bases at V and 8 bases at J; junction bases unmatched: 10. Germline-derived CDR1 and CDR2 are SGHRS and YFSETQ. The CDR3 runs 14 residues. The receptor's source is a man between 18 and 35 years old in good health. Some clones in this sample may be carry-over from other donors' samples. The chain links TRBV5-1 to TRBJ2-1, with 7 bases aligning to TRBD2. The sample comprised memory CD4+ T cells from PBMCs. The subset: CD45RA-negative fraction. As DNA, the CDR3 is TGCGCCAGCAGGTTTGGGGCGGGAGAGGATGAGCAGTTCTTC. Translated: CASRFGAGEDEQFF. The variable domain in full, with the rest retrieved from reference TRBV5-1 and TRBJ2-1, is KAGVTQTPRYLIKTRGQQVTLSCSPISGHRSVSWYQQTPGQGLQFLFEYFSETQRNKGNFPGRFSGRQFSNSRSEMNVSTLELGDSALYLCASRFGAGEDEQFFGPGTRLTVL.